A single sample gave rise to the 25 T cell receptor beta chains below, sequenced in a study of blood T cell repertoires in COVID-19. Repertoires were generated with immunoSEQ multiplex PCR, while TCRdb's copy carries only in-frame clones and drops some. The sample lists approximately 230,000 clones, approximately 80% occurring once. Sequences were obtained from PBMCs or T cells enriched from blood (not recorded which). The receptors derive from a man in his forties who had recovered from COVID-19.

The chain is built from TRBV5-1 and TRBJ2-2, with a weak D call TRBD1 (8 bases). Per the germline V gene, CDR1 is SGHRS and CDR2 is YFSETQ. The CDR3 is made up of 15 amino acids. V gave up 4 bases and J gave up 6 bases, with 16 bases separating them. The CDR3 DNA sequence: TGCGCCAGCAGCCCCGCTACAGGGGGGGCCGGGGAGCTGTTTTTT. The encoded protein is CASSPATGGAGELFF.

CDR3 bases: TGTGCCAGCAGTCCCCTCGTGGGGGGACAGACTGAAGCTTTCTTT. The encoded protein is CASSPLVGGQTEAFF. The chain combines TRBV11-2 with TRBJ1-1, with 7 nucleotides matching TRBD1. CDR1 and CDR2 (germline): SGHAT, FQNNGV. CDR3 length: 15 amino acids. Trimming took 6 bases from V and 5 from J; bases not matched to a gene: 12.

The rearrangement uses TRBV5-1 and TRBJ2-3, with 16 positions matching TRBD2. The germline gives CDR1 SGHRS, CDR2 YFSETQ. V shed 3 bases and J 8 bases; nucleotides not matched to a gene: 3. The CDR3 contains 15 residues. The DNA of the CDR3 is TGCGCCAGCAGCTCCGGGACTAGCGGGGGGGTTACGCAGTATTTT. Translated: CASSSGTSGGVTQYF.

The chain combines TRBV10-2 with TRBJ1-4, with 9 bases lining up with TRBD1. Germline CDR1 is WSHSY and CDR2 is SAAADI. The trim removed 6 bases at V and 6 bases at J, leaving 5 bases unmatched. The CDR3 spans 14 residues. DNA of the CDR3: TGCGCCAGCAGGTTTACAGGGGGCGATGAAAAACTGTTTTTT. As protein: CASRFTGGDEKLFF.

The chain recombines TRBV6-5 with TRBJ1-2; 9 nucleotides agree with TRBD1. The CDR3 loop spans 15 amino acids. Per germline, CDR1 MNHEY and CDR2 SVGAGI. V lost 4 bases and J lost 8; bases outside the gene matches: 11. CDR3: CASSFDPGTGSGYTF. CDR3 in DNA: TGTGCCAGCAGTTTTGATCCCGGGACAGGGAGCGGCTACACCTTC.

The V and J genes are TRBV5-1 and TRBJ1-2, with 7 bases aligning to TRBD1. Germline V lookup: CDR1 SGHRS, CDR2 YFSETQ. The CDR3 contains 16 residues. V shed 2 bases and J 7 bases; nucleotides not matched to a gene: 14. CDR3 in amino acids: CASSLGPGGGAGGYTF. In DNA, the CDR3 is TGCGCCAGCAGCTTAGGCCCGGGAGGGGGCGCGGGTGGCTACACCTTC.

This chain connects TRBV30 to TRBJ2-3; 11 bases align to TRBD2. CDR1 is GTSNPN and CDR2 is SVGIG in the germline V gene (reference sequence). CDR3 length: 15 residues. V was clipped by 1 base and J by 4 bases; unmatched bases: 4. The CDR3 region is CAWSALSGGADTQYF. The CDR3 coding sequence is TGTGCCTGGAGTGCTCTTAGCGGGGGGGCAGATACGCAGTATTTT.

This sequence joins TRBV7-2 and TRBJ1-5; TRBD1 aligns across 7 bases. The germline gives CDR1 SGHTA, CDR2 FQGNSA. The J segment lost 6 bases and the V segment lost 4 bases, leaving 6 bases of the junction unmatched. The CDR3 covers 14 residues. The CDR3 region has the DNA TGTGCCAGCAGCTCCCCCGGGACAGTTCAGCCCCAGCATTTT. The encoded protein is CASSSPGTVQPQHF.

V is TRBV28 and J is TRBJ2-4; a weak D match, TRBD2 (5 bases). This CDR3 is built from 17 residues. The V gene lost 5 bases and the J gene lost 0 bases, with 17 bases spanning the gap. From germline, CDR1 is MDHEN and CDR2 SYDVKM. The CDR3 DNA follows: TGTGCCAGCAGTGGCCCCACTAGTGGGATAGCCAAAAACATTCAGTACTTC. It encodes CASSGPTSGIAKNIQYF.

This clone was seen a few times. This chain connects TRBV9 to TRBJ2-6, with TRBD1 identical over 8 bases. This CDR3 has 16 amino acids. V lost 5 bases to trimming and J lost 1 base; unmatched junction nucleotides: 5. The germline V gene has CDR1 SGDLS and CDR2 YYNGEE. CDR3 in DNA: TGTGCCAGCAGTCCTACAGGGGGGTCTGGGGCCAACGTCCTGACTTTC. This sequence encodes CASSPTGGSGANVLTF.

The CDR3 loop is CAGTRTGMIAFF. CDR3 in DNA: TGTGCCGGTACTCGGACAGGGATGATTGCTTTCTTT. The chain recombines TRBV30 with TRBJ1-1; 8 nucleotides line up with TRBD1. CDR1 is GTSNPN and CDR2 is SVGIG in the germline V gene (reference sequence). J gave up 11 bases and V 8 bases, and 13 bases lay outside the gene matches. This CDR3 has 12 amino acids.

The rearrangement links TRBV27 to TRBJ1-2; D not resolved. The ends were cut back, 6 bases at V and 7 bases at J, with 18 bases in the middle. Germline CDR1 MNHEY, CDR2 SMNVEV (reference sequence). This CDR3 region has 14 residues. The CDR3 DNA reads as TGTGCCAGCAGGGGGAGTGTGACCTTGGCTGGCTACACCTTC. Amino acids: CASRGSVTLAGYTF.

This clone has only one observation. The chain uses TRBV11-2 and TRBJ2-5; D unresolved. Germline lookup yields CDR1 SGHAT and CDR2 FQNNGV. Trimming removed 1 base at V and 2 bases at J, with 8 bases between. The CDR3 extends over 14 amino acids. The CDR3 coding sequence is TGTGCCAGCAGCTTAGCCGGAGATCAAGAGACCCAGTACTTC. Encoded protein: CASSLAGDQETQYF.

This clone was recorded a few times. V usage is TRBV5-6 and J usage is TRBJ1-5, with TRBD1 identical over 8 bases. Germline loops: CDR1 SGHDT, CDR2 YYEEEE. J was trimmed by 6 bases and V by 7 bases; bases with no gene match: 6. There are 13 residues in the CDR3. The CDR3, as DNA: TGTGCCAGCGGACTACAGGGGGGTCAGCCCCAGCATTTT. Amino acids: CASGLQGGQPQHF.

The chain links TRBV9 to TRBJ2-1, with a weak D call TRBD2 (5 bases). This CDR3 spans 15 amino acids. The germline V gene has CDR1 SGDLS and CDR2 YYNGEE. The V and J ends lost 0 bases and 0 bases respectively, with 7 bases between them. DNA for the CDR3: TGTGCCAGCAGCGTAGACGGGGACTCCTACAATGAGCAGTTCTTC. It encodes CASSVDGDSYNEQFF. The full variable domain, completed using reference TRBV9 and TRBJ2-1, is DSGVTQTPKHLITATGQRVTLRCSPRSGDLSVYWYQQSLDQGLQFLIQYYNGEERAKGNILERFSAQQFPDLHSELNLSSLELGDSALYFCASSVDGDSYNEQFFGPGTRLTVL.

This clone was seen once. Additional DNA sequences in this sample encode the identical CDR3. The chain joins TRBV4-1 to TRBJ1-2, with TRBD1 matching over 7 bases. Looked up from germline, CDR1 is MGHRA and CDR2 is YSYEKL. This CDR3 is built from 15 residues. The V segment lost 3 bases and the J segment 3 bases; nucleotides outside the gene matches: 7. CDR3 residues: CASSHLNRGDYGYTF. The CDR3 nucleotides read TGCGCCAGCAGCCATCTCAACAGGGGCGACTATGGCTACACCTTC.

The V and J genes are TRBV24-1 and TRBJ1-6; D gene uncertain. Germline CDR1 is KGHDR and CDR2 is SFDVKD. The CDR3 has 15 amino acids. The germline V and J ends were trimmed by 2 bases and 0 bases, with 4 bases remaining between them. For the CDR3, the DNA is TGTGCCACCAGTGATTCAGACTCCTATAATTCACCCCTCCACTTT. Translation: CATSDSDSYNSPLHF.

The chain joins TRBV28 to TRBJ2-1, with D perhaps TRBD2 (6 bases). CDR1 and CDR2 (germline): MDHEN, SYDVKM. This CDR3 has 14 amino acids. The V end was cut by 1 base, the J end by 7 bases, with 11 bases between. The CDR3 spells CASSLSGTQNEQFF. Here the CDR3 DNA reads TGTGCCAGCAGTTTATCTGGGACTCAGAATGAGCAGTTCTTC.

The rearrangement links TRBV7-6 to TRBJ2-7; 7 bases align to TRBD2. The germline V gene has CDR1 SGHVS and CDR2 FNYEAQ. V lost 5 bases, J lost 2 bases, and 9 bases stayed unmatched. The CDR3 runs 15 residues. CDR3 sequence: CASSRSGIGAYEQYF. The CDR3 DNA is TGTGCCAGCAGCCGGAGCGGGATTGGGGCCTACGAGCAGTACTTC.

This clone showed up just once. The gene calls are TRBV3-1 (or the pseudogene TRBV3-2) and TRBJ1-2, with 11 bases identical to TRBD1. The CDR3 covers 16 residues. Trimming cost V 0 bases and J 2 bases; bases outside gene matches: 2. The germline gives CDR1 LGHDT, CDR2 YNNKEL (reference sequence). The CDR3 protein is CASSQDWDRGNYGYTF. The CDR3, as DNA: TGTGCCAGCAGCCAAGACTGGGACAGGGGGAACTATGGCTACACCTTC.

This clone was detected only a few times. The V gene is TRBV4-1, the J gene TRBJ2-1, with 7 nucleotides matching TRBD2. CDR3 length equals 17 residues. Germline V gene sequence: CDR1 MGHRA, CDR2 YSYEKL. The V segment lost 0 bases and the J segment 7 bases; nucleotides outside the gene matches: 12. Here the CDR3 DNA reads TGCGCCAGCAGCCAAGATGAGTTAACTAGCGAGCTAAATGAGCAGTTCTTC. Its translation is CASSQDELTSELNEQFF.

The genes are TRBV6-6 and TRBJ1-1; D gene uncertain. This CDR3 contains 16 residues. Germline values: CDR1 MNHNY, CDR2 SVGAGI (reference sequence). Trimming left V 0 bases short and J 4 bases short, with 15 bases between. The CDR3 DNA follows: TGTGCCAGCAGTTACTCGAGTCCCGGGGAAGGCACTGAAGCTTTCTTT. This sequence encodes CASSYSSPGEGTEAFF.

This sequence joins TRBV14 and TRBJ2-7, with D unclear. Deletions cut 2 bases from V and 3 bases from J, with 5 bases between. CDR1 is SGHDN and CDR2 is FVKESK in the germline V gene. CDR3 length: 12 residues. The CDR3 DNA follows: TGTGCCAGCAGCCAACGGTTCTACGAGCAGTACTTC. Protein: CASSQRFYEQYF.

This sequence joins TRBV4-3 and TRBJ2-3; possible D gene TRBD1, 6 bases. Germline V gene data show CDR1 as LGHNA and CDR2 as YSLEER. Trimming cost V 4 bases and J 2 bases, with 13 bases left between them. The CDR3 spans 15 residues. CDR3 nucleotides: TGCGCCAGCAGCCCAGGGGACCTCCTCACAGATACGCAGTATTTT. Protein sequence: CASSPGDLLTDTQYF.

The chain is built from TRBV7-2 and TRBJ2-7; D may be TRBD1 (6 bases). CDR1 and CDR2 from the germline V gene are SGHTA and FQGNSA. Trimming took 5 bases from V and 2 from J, leaving 10 bases between them. The CDR3 spans 13 residues. Here the CDR3 reads CASSPGQTYEQYF. The CDR3 DNA is TGTGCCAGCAGCCCCGGACAGACCTACGAGCAGTACTTC.